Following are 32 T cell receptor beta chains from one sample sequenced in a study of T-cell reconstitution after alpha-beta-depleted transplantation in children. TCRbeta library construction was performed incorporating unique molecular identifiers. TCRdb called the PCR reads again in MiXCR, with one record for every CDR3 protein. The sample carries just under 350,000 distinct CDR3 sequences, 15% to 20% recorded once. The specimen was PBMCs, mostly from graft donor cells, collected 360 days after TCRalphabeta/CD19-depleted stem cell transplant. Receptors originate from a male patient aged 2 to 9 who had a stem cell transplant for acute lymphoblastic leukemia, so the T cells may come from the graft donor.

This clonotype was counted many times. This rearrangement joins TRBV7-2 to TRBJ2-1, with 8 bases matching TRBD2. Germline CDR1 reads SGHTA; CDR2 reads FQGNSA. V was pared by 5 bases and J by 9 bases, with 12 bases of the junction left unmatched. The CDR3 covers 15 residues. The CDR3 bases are TGTGCCAGCAGCATCGGACTAGCCCGAGCTAGTGAGCAGTTCTTC. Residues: CASSIGLARASEQFF.

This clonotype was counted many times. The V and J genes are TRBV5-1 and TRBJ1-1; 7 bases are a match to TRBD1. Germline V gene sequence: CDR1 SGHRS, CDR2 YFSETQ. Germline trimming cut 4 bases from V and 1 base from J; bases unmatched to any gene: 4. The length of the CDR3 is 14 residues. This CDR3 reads CASSRGTANTEAFF. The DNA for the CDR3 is TGCGCCAGCAGCCGTGGGACAGCGAACACTGAAGCTTTCTTT.

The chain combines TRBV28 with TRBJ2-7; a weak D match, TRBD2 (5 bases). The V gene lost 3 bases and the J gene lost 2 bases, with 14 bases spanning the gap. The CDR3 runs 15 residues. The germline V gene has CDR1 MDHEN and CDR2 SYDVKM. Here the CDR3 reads CASSLWRTAPYEQYF. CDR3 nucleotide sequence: TGTGCCAGCAGTTTGTGGAGGACTGCTCCCTACGAGCAGTACTTC.

The CDR3 spells CASSQDLPMVEQFF. DNA of the CDR3: TGTGCCAGCAGCCAAGATCTCCCTATGGTTGAGCAGTTCTTC. The J gene is TRBJ2-1, the V gene TRBV3-1; D call uncertain. The germline V and J ends were trimmed by 0 bases and 9 bases, with 12 bases remaining between them. The germline V gene has CDR1 LGHDT and CDR2 YNNKEL (reference sequence). This CDR3 is built from 14 residues.

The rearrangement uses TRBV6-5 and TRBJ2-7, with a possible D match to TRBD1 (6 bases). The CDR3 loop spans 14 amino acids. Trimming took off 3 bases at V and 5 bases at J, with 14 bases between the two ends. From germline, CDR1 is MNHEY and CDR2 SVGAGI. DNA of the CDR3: TGTGCCAGCAGTTATACAGGGTTTGTCGACGAGCAGTACTTC. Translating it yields CASSYTGFVDEQYF.

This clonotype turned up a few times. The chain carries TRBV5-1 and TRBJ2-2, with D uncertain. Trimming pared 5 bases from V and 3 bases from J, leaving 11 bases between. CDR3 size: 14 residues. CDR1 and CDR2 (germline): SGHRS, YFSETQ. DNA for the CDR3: TGCGCCAGCAGATTGCTGAGCTACACCGGGGAGCTGTTTTTT. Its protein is CASRLLSYTGELFF. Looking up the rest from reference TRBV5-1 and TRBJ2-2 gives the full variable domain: KAGVTQTPRYLIKTRGQQVTLSCSPISGHRSVSWYQQTPGQGLQFLFEYFSETQRNKGNFPGRFSGRQFSNSRSEMNVSTLELGDSALYLCASRLLSYTGELFFGEGSRLTVL.

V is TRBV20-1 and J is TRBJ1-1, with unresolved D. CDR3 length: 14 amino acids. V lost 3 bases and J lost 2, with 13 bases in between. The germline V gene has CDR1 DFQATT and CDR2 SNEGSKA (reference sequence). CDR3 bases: TGCAGTGCTAGGATCCCTCCGCCAAACACTGAAGCTTTCTTT. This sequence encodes CSARIPPPNTEAFF.

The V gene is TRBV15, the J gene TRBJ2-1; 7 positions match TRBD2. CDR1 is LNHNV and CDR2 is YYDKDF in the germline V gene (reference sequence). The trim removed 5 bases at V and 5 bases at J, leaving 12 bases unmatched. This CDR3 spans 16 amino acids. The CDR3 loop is CATSDHGRSLNNEQFF. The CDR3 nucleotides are TGTGCCACCAGCGACCACGGGAGGTCCCTAAACAATGAGCAGTTCTTC.

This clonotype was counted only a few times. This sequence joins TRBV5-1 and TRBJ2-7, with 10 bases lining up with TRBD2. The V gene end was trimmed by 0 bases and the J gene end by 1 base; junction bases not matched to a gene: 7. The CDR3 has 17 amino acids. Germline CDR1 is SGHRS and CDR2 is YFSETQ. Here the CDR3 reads CASSLAGLAAISYEQYF. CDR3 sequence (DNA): TGCGCCAGCAGCTTGGCTGGACTAGCGGCCATATCCTACGAGCAGTACTTC.

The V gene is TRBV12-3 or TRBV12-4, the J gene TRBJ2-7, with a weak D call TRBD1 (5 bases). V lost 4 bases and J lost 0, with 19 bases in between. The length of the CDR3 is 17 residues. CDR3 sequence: CASSWGPAGLFSYEQYF. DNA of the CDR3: TGTGCCAGCAGTTGGGGCCCGGCAGGGCTTTTCTCCTACGAGCAGTACTTC.

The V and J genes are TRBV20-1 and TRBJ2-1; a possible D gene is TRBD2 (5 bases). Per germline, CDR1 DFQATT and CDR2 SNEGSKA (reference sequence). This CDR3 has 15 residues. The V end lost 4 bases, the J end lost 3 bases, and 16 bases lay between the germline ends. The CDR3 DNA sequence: TGCAGTGCTACTCACCGGGATCCACGCTACAATGAGCAGTTCTTC. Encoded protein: CSATHRDPRYNEQFF.

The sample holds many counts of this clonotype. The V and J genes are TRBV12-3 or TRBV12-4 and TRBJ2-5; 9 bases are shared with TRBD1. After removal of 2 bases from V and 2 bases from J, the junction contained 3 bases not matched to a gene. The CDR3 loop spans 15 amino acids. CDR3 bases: TGTGCCAGCAGTTTATGGGACAGGGCACAAGAGACCCAGTACTTC. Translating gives CASSLWDRAQETQYF.

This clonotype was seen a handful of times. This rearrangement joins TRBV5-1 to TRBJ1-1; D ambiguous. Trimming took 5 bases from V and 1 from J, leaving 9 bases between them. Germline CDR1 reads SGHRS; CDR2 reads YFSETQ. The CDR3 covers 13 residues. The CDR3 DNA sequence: TGCGCCAGCAGGTCACACGAGAACACTGAAGCTTTCTTT. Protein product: CASRSHENTEAFF.

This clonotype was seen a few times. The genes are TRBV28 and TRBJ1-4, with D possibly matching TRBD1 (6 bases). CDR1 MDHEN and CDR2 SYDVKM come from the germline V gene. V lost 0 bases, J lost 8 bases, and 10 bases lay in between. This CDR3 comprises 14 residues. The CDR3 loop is CASSLWGGDEKLFF. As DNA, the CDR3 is TGTGCCAGCAGTTTATGGGGGGGCGACGAAAAACTGTTTTTT.

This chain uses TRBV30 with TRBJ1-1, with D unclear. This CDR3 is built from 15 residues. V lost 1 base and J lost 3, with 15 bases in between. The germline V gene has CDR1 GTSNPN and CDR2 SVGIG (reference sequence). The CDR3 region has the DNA TGTGCCTGGAGTGGGGATCCCCCGAGGGACACTGAAGCTTTCTTT. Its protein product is CAWSGDPPRDTEAFF. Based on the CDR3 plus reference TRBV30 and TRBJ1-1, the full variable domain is SQTIHQWPATLVQPVGSPLSLECTVEGTSNPNLYWYRQAAGRGLQLLFYSVGIGQISSEVPQNLSASRPQDRQFILSSKKLLLSDSGFYLCAWSGDPPRDTEAFFGQGTRLTVV.

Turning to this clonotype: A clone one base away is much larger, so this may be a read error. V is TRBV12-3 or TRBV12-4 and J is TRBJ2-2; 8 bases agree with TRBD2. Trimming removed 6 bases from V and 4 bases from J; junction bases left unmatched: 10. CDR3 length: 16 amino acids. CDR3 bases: TGTGCCAGCAGCTGGCGCGGGGGGACAAGCACCGGGGAGCTGTTTTTT. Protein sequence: CASSWRGGTSTGELFF.

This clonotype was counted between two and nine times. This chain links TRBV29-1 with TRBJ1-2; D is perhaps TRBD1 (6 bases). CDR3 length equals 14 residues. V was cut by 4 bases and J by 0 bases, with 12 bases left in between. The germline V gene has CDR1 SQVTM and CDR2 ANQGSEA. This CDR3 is CSVVRDNSNYGYTF. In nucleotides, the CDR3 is TGCAGCGTTGTCCGGGACAATTCTAACTATGGCTACACCTTC.

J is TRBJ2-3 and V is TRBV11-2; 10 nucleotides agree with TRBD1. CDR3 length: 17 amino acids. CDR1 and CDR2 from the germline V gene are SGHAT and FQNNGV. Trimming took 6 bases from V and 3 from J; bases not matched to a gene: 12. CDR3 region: CASRPGTGVFRTDTQYF. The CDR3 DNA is TGTGCCAGCAGACCCGGGACAGGGGTCTTTCGGACAGATACGCAGTATTTT.

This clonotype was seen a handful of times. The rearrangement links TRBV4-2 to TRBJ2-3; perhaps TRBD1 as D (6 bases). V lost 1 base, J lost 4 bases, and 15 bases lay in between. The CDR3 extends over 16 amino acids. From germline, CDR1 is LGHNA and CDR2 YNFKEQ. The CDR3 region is CASSQGPRGRADTQYF. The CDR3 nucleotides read TGTGCCAGCAGCCAAGGCCCCAGGGGCCGCGCAGATACGCAGTATTTT.

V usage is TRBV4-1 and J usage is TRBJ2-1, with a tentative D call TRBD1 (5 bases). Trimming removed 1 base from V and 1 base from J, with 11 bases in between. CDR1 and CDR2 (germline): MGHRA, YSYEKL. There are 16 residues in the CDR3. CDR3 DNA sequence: TGCGCCAGCAGCCAAGTCAGGGCGGTGTCCTACAATGAGCAGTTCTTC. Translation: CASSQVRAVSYNEQFF.

The CDR3 loop is CASSQATGLAGVETQYF. DNA for the CDR3: TGCGCCAGCAGCCAAGCAACGGGACTAGCGGGAGTAGAGACCCAGTACTTC. The rearrangement joins TRBV4-3 to TRBJ2-5; 14 nucleotides match TRBD2. From germline, CDR1 is LGHNA and CDR2 YSLEER. The CDR3 length is 17 residues. Unmatched junction bases numbered 5, after V lost 1 base and J lost 4 bases.

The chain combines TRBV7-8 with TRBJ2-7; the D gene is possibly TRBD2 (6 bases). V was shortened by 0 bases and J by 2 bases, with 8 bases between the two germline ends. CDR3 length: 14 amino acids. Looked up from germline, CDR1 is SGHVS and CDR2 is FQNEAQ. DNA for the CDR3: TGTGCCAGCAGCTTAGCAAGGGAGGCCTACGAGCAGTACTTC. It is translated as CASSLAREAYEQYF.

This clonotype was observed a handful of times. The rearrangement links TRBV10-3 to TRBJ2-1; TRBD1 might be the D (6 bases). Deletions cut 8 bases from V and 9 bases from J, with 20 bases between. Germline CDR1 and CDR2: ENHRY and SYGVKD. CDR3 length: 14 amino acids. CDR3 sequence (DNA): TGTGCCATCCGGATTTTTAACAGGGATGGTGAGCAGTTCTTC. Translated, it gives CAIRIFNRDGEQFF.

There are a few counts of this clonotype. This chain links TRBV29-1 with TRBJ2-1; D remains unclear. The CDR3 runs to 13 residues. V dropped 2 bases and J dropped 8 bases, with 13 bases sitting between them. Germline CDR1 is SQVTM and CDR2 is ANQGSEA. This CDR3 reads CSVEFSPPDEQFF. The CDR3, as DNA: TGCAGCGTTGAATTCTCCCCCCCGGATGAGCAGTTCTTC.

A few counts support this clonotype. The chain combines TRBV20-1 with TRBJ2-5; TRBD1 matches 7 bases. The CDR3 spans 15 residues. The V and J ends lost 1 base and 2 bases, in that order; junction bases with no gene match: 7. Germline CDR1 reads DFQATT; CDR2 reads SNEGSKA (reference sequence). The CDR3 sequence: CSARGPTGAQETQYF. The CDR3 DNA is TGCAGTGCTAGAGGGCCTACAGGGGCACAAGAGACCCAGTACTTC.

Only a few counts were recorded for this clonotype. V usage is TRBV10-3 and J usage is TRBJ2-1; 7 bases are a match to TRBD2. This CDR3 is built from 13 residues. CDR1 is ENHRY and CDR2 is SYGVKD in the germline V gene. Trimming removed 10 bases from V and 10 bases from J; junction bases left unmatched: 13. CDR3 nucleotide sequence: TGTGCCACCTGGGCGGGAGTAGGATGGGAGCAGTTCTTC. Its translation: CATWAGVGWEQFF.

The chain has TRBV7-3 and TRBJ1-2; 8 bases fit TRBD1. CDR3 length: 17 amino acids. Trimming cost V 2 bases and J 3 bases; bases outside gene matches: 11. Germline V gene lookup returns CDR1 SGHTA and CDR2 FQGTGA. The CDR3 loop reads CASSLAGQGQDYYGYTF. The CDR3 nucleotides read TGTGCCAGCAGCTTAGCCGGACAGGGTCAGGACTACTATGGCTACACCTTC.

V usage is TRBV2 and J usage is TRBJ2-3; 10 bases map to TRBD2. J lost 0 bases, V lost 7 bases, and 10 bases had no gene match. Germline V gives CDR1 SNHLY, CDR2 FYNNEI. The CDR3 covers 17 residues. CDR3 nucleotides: TGTGCCAGCAAGGGCACTAGCGGGATACCTAGCACAGATACGCAGTATTTT. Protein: CASKGTSGIPSTDTQYF.

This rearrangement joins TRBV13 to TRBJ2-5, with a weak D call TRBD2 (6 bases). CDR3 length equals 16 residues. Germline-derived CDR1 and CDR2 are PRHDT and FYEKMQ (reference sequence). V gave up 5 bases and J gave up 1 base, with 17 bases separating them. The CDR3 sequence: CASSPERRRAQETQYF. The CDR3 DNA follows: TGTGCCAGCAGCCCAGAGCGACGGAGGGCCCAAGAGACCCAGTACTTC.

In DNA, the CDR3 is TGTGCCAGCAGTGACTACGGCGCGAACACCGGGGAGCTGTTTTTT. It translates to CASSDYGANTGELFF. The chain has TRBV25-1 and TRBJ2-2; no firm D call. V was cut by 3 bases and J by 0 bases, with 8 bases left in between. The CDR3 has 15 residues. Germline V gene sequence: CDR1 MGHDK, CDR2 SYGVNS.

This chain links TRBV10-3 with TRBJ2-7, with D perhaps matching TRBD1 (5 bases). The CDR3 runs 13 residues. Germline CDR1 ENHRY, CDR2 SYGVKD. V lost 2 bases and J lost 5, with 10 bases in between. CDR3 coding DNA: TGTGCCATCAGTGAGGGGGCTAGGGACGAGCAGTACTTC. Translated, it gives CAISEGARDEQYF.

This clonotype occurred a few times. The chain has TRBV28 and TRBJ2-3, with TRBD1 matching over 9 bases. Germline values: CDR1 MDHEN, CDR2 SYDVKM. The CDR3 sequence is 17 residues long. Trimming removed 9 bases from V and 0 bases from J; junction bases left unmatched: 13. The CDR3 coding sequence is TGTGCCAGTCGGACAGGGGAGGGAAGCACTAGCACAGATACGCAGTATTTT. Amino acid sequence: CASRTGEGSTSTDTQYF.